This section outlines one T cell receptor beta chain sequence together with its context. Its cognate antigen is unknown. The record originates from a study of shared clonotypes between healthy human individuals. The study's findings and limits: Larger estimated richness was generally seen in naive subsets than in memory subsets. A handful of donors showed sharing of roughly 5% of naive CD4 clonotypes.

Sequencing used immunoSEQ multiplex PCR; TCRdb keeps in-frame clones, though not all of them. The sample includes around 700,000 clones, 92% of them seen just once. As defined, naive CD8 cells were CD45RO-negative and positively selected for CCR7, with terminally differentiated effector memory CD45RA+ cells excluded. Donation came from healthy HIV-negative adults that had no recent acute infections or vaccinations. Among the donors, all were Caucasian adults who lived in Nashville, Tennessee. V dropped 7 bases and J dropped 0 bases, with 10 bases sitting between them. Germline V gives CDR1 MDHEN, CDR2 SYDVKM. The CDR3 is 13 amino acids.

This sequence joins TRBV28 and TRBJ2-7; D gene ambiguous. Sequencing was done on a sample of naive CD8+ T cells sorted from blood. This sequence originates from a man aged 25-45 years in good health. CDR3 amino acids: CASTGPSSYEQYF. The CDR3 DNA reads TGTGCCAGCACGGGCCCAAGCTCCTACGAGCAGTACTTC.